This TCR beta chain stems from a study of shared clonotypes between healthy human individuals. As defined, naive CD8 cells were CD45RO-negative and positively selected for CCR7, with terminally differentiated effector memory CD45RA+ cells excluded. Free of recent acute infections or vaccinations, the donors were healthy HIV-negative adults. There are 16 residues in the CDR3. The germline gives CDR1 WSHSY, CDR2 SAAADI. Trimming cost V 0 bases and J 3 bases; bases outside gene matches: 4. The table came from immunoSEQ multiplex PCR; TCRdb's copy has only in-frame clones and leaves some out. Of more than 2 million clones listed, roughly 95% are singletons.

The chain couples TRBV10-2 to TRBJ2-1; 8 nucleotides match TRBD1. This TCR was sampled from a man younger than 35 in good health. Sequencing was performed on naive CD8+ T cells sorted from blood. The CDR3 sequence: CASSESWTGFYNEQFF. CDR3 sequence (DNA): TGCGCCAGCAGTGAGTCGTGGACAGGGTTCTACAATGAGCAGTTCTTC.